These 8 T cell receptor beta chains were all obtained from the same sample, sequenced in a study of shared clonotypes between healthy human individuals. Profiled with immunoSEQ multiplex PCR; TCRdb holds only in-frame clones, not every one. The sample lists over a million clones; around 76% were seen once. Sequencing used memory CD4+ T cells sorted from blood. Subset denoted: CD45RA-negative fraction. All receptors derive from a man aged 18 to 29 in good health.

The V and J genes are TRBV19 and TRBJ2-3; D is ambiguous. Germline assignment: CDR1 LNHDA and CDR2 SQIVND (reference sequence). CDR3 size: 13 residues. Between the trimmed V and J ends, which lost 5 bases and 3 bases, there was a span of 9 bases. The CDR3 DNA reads TGTGCCAGTAGTCGATTGTGGACAGATACGCAGTATTTT. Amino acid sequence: CASSRLWTDTQYF.

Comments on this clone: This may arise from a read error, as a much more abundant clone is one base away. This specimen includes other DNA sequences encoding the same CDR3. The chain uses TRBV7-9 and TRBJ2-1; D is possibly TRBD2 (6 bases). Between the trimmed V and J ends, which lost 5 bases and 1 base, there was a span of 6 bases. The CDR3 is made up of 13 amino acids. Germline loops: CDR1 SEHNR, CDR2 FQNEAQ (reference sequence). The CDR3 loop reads CASSRGSYNEQFF. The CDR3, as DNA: TGTGCCAGCAGCCGGGGGTCCTACAATGAGCAGTTCTTC.

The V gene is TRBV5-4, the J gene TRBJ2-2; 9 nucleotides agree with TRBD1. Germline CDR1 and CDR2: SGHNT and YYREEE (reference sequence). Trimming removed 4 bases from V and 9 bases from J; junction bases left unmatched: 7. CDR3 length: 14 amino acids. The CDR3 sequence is CASSPRTGVRELFF. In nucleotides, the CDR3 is TGTGCCAGCAGCCCGAGGACAGGGGTTCGGGAGCTGTTTTTT.

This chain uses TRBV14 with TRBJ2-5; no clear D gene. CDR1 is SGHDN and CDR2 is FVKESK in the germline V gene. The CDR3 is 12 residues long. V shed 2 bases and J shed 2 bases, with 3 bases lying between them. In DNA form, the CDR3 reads TGTGCCAGCAGCCAACGTCAAGAGACCCAGTACTTC. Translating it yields CASSQRQETQYF.

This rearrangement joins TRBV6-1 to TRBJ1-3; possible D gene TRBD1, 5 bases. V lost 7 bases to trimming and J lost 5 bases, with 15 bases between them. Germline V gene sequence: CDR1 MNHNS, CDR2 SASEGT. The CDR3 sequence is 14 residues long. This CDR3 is CASTGRLGRNTIYF. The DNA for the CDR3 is TGTGCCAGCACAGGCCGATTGGGACGAAACACCATATATTTT.

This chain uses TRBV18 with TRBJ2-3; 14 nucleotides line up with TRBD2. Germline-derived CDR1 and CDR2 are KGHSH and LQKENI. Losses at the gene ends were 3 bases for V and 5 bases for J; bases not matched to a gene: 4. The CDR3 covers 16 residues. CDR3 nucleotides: TGTGCCAGCTCACCCCGGACTAGCGGGAGGATAGATACGCAGTATTTT. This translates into CASSPRTSGRIDTQYF.

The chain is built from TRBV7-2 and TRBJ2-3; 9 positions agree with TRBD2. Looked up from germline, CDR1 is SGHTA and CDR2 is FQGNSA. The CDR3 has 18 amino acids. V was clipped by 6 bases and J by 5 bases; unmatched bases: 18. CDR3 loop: CASSSNYPTSGFQDTQYF. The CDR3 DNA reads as TGTGCCAGCAGTTCCAACTACCCGACTAGCGGCTTTCAAGATACGCAGTATTTT. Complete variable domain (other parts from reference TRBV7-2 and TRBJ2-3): GAGVSQSPSNKVTEKGKDVELRCDPISGHTALYWYRQSLGQGLEFLIYFQGNSAPDKSGLPSDRFSAERTGGSVSTLTIQRTQQEDSAVYLCASSSNYPTSGFQDTQYFGPGTRLTVL.

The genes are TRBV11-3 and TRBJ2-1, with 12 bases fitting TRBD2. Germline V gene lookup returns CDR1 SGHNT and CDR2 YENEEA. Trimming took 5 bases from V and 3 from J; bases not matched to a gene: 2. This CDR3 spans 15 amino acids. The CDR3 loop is CASSLTSGGYNEQFF. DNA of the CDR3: TGTGCCAGCAGCCTGACTAGCGGGGGCTACAATGAGCAGTTCTTC.